These 25 T cell receptor beta chains were sequenced from one sample in a study of blood T cell repertoires in COVID-19. Assay: immunoSEQ multiplex PCR; the TCRdb copy retains only in-frame clones and omits some. The sample holds about 200,000 clones, around 88% seen once. Sequencing was carried out using PBMCs or T cells enriched from blood (not recorded which). These receptors originate from a man in his forties or fifties with acute COVID-19.

This clone was observed a single time. The rearrangement uses TRBV29-1 and TRBJ2-7; D perhaps matches TRBD2 (6 bases). This CDR3 spans 13 amino acids. Trimming pared 4 bases from V and 6 bases from J, leaving 16 bases between. Germline assignment: CDR1 SQVTM and CDR2 ANQGSEA. DNA of the CDR3: TGCAGCGTTGGAGTCCGCATCGGGGGCGAGCAGTACTTC. Protein: CSVGVRIGGEQYF.

The sample holds many counts of this clone. The rearrangement joins TRBV6-2 or TRBV6-3 to TRBJ1-1, with 10 bases that match TRBD1. Unmatched junction bases numbered 7, after V lost 5 bases and J lost 7 bases. Per the germline V gene, CDR1 is MNHEY and CDR2 is SVGEGT. The CDR3 extends over 14 amino acids. The CDR3: CASSPGTGAGEAFF. Written as DNA, the CDR3 is TGTGCCAGCAGTCCCGGGACAGGGGCTGGTGAAGCTTTCTTT.

The chain carries TRBV27 and TRBJ1-1, with TRBD1 matching over 9 bases. This CDR3 contains 13 residues. V trimming: 6 bases; J trimming: 4 bases; junction bases outside the gene matches: 3. Germline V gene data show CDR1 as MNHEY and CDR2 as SMNVEV (reference sequence). The CDR3 region is CASRPTGGTEAFF. The CDR3 region has the DNA TGTGCCAGCAGGCCGACAGGGGGCACTGAAGCTTTCTTT.

This clone appeared a few times. The chain recombines TRBV5-8 with TRBJ1-2; 7 nucleotides line up with TRBD1. This CDR3 is 14 amino acids long. The V segment lost 3 bases and the J segment 7 bases; nucleotides outside the gene matches: 9. Looked up from germline, CDR1 is SGHTS and CDR2 is YDEGEE. The CDR3 loop reads CASSSTDRAGGYTF. CDR3 nucleotide sequence: TGTGCCAGCAGCTCCACAGACAGGGCTGGTGGCTACACCTTC. The full variable domain, with the rest looked up from reference TRBV5-8 and TRBJ1-2, is EAGVTQSPTHLIKTRGQQATLRCSPISGHTSVYWYQQALGLGLQFLLWYDEGEERNRGNFPPRFSGRQFPNYSSELNVNALELEDSALYLCASSSTDRAGGYTFGSGTRLTVV.

The gene calls are TRBV5-1 and TRBJ2-7, with 9 bases that match TRBD2. This CDR3 has 16 amino acids. The ends lost 4 bases at V and 1 base at J; junction bases unmatched: 9. Germline V gives CDR1 SGHRS, CDR2 YFSETQ. CDR3 sequence reads: CASSRGESGRSYEQYF. CDR3 DNA: TGCGCCAGCAGCAGGGGAGAAAGCGGGAGGTCCTACGAGCAGTACTTC.

V is TRBV3-1 (or the pseudogene TRBV3-2) and J is TRBJ2-3; 8 bases are a match to TRBD2. V trimming: 4 bases; J trimming: 6 bases; junction bases outside the gene matches: 15. This CDR3 is built from 17 residues. Germline CDR1 and CDR2: LGHDT and YNNKEL (reference sequence). This chain's CDR3 is CASSLQISGIGSDTQYF. CDR3 sequence (DNA): TGTGCCAGCAGCCTCCAGATTAGCGGGATCGGGTCGGATACGCAGTATTTT.

The V and J genes are TRBV5-4 and TRBJ1-2; D is possibly TRBD1 (5 bases). The V end was cut by 0 bases, the J end by 2 bases, with 8 bases between. This CDR3 spans 14 amino acids. In germline, CDR1 is SGHNT, CDR2 YYREEE (reference sequence). The CDR3 DNA reads TGTGCCAGCAGCTTGGATCAGGGAAACTATGGCTACACCTTC. Translated, it gives CASSLDQGNYGYTF.

The chain carries TRBV28 and TRBJ2-1, with D possibly being TRBD2 (5 bases). The V gene lost 5 bases and the J gene lost 7 bases, with 12 bases spanning the gap. CDR1 and CDR2 from the germline V gene are MDHEN and SYDVKM. This CDR3 contains 13 residues. DNA of the CDR3: TGTGCCAGCAGTCCCCCGGGGTCGAATGAGCAGTTCTTC. Amino acid sequence: CASSPPGSNEQFF.

The J gene is TRBJ1-1, the V gene TRBV5-1; D might be TRBD1 (5 bases). Germline assignment: CDR1 SGHRS and CDR2 YFSETQ. Trimming took 4 bases from V and 1 from J, leaving 8 bases between them. CDR3 size: 13 residues. CDR3 coding DNA: TGCGCCAGCAGCCCTACAGGGAACACTGAAGCTTTCTTT. It encodes CASSPTGNTEAFF.

This clone has a single count. This chain joins TRBV19 and TRBJ2-1; 11 nucleotides match TRBD2. Germline V gene data show CDR1 as LNHDA and CDR2 as SQIVND (reference sequence). The CDR3 has 17 residues. Germline trimming cut 4 bases from V and 8 bases from J; bases unmatched to any gene: 13. Here the CDR3 DNA reads TGTGCCAGTAGTAGAGGGAGAACTAGCGGGAGTGAGGATGAGCAGTTCTTC. This translates into CASSRGRTSGSEDEQFF.

The chain has TRBV5-1 and TRBJ1-4; D not certain. Per germline, CDR1 SGHRS and CDR2 YFSETQ. The CDR3 has 14 amino acids. Trimming took 3 bases from V and 8 from J, leaving 14 bases between them. The CDR3 is CASSWSSQEEKLFF. The CDR3 DNA follows: TGCGCCAGCAGCTGGTCCTCCCAAGAGGAAAAACTGTTTTTT.

V gene TRBV4-1 combines with J gene TRBJ2-4; 8 nucleotides agree with TRBD2. CDR1 MGHRA and CDR2 YSYEKL come from the germline V gene. V gave up 4 bases and J gave up 7 bases; unmatched junction bases: 9. CDR3 length: 15 residues. The CDR3 nucleotides read TGCGCCAGCAGCCCCGGACTAGCTGAAAGGAACATTCAGTACTTC. Translation gives CASSPGLAERNIQYF.

This rearrangement joins TRBV11-2 to TRBJ1-1, with 7 bases aligning to TRBD1. The V gene's germline CDR1 is SGHAT and CDR2 FQNNGV. After removal of 4 bases from V and 3 bases from J, the junction contained 2 bases not matched to a gene. The CDR3 is 13 amino acids. CDR3 sequence (DNA): TGTGCCAGCAGCTGGGACAGCTACACTGAAGCTTTCTTT. Protein sequence: CASSWDSYTEAFF.

The V gene is TRBV28, the J gene TRBJ2-2, with TRBD1 matching over 8 bases. After removal of 6 bases from V and 6 bases from J, the junction contained 9 bases not matched to a gene. Per germline, CDR1 MDHEN and CDR2 SYDVKM. The CDR3 runs to 15 residues. CDR3 residues: CASRVPDRASGELFF. CDR3 nucleotides: TGTGCCAGCAGAGTTCCGGACAGGGCCTCCGGGGAGCTGTTTTTT.

This clone showed up just once. The gene calls are TRBV18 and TRBJ1-2, with TRBD1 identical over 7 bases. This CDR3 has 13 residues. J was trimmed by 4 bases and V by 3 bases; bases with no gene match: 2. Germline V gives CDR1 KGHSH, CDR2 LQKENI. The CDR3 region has the DNA TGTGCCAGCTCACCCCGACAGGGCTATGGCTACACCTTC. Its protein is CASSPRQGYGYTF.

This clone was detected once. J is TRBJ2-1 and V is TRBV9; D gene ambiguous. With 4 bases removed from V and 5 bases from J, the gap between germline ends came to 4 bases. The CDR3 has 11 amino acids. Germline V gene sequence: CDR1 SGDLS, CDR2 YYNGEE. The CDR3 loop is CASSFDNEQFF. The CDR3, as DNA: TGTGCCAGCAGCTTCGACAATGAGCAGTTCTTC.

The CDR3 is CASSEFGLEAFF. As DNA, the CDR3 is TGTGCCAGCAGTGAATTTGGGCTCGAAGCTTTCTTT. J is TRBJ1-1 and V is TRBV25-1; D unclear. From germline, CDR1 is MGHDK and CDR2 SYGVNS. The CDR3 is 12 amino acids. V lost 1 base and J 8 bases, leaving 8 bases between the germline ends.

The chain uses TRBV7-8 and TRBJ2-2; D is perhaps TRBD2 (6 bases). The CDR3 contains 14 residues. Germline CDR1 SGHVS, CDR2 FQNEAQ. V was trimmed by 5 bases and J by 3 bases, leaving 10 bases between them. This CDR3 reads CASSRGTYTGELFF. CDR3 sequence (DNA): TGTGCCAGCAGCCGCGGGACTTACACCGGGGAGCTGTTTTTT.

The V and J genes are TRBV4-2 and TRBJ2-1, with 8 nucleotides matching TRBD1. This CDR3 is built from 14 residues. V gave up 4 bases and J gave up 10 bases; unmatched junction bases: 9. Germline CDR1 LGHNA, CDR2 YNFKEQ. CDR3 protein: CASSPRQGPREQFF. Written as DNA, the CDR3 is TGTGCCAGCAGCCCTAGACAGGGGCCAAGGGAGCAGTTCTTC.

This clone was detected only a few times. This chain links TRBV30 with TRBJ1-2; the match to TRBD1 covers 10 bases. This CDR3 contains 16 residues. V was clipped by 2 bases and J by 4 bases; unmatched bases: 10. Per germline, CDR1 GTSNPN and CDR2 SVGIG (reference sequence). This chain's CDR3 is CAWSLPTDRGAYGYTF. The CDR3 DNA is TGTGCCTGGAGTCTACCCACGGACAGGGGGGCCTATGGCTACACCTTC. Using reference TRBV30 and TRBJ1-2 for the parts outside the CDR3, the full variable domain is SQTIHQWPATLVQPVGSPLSLECTVEGTSNPNLYWYRQAAGRGLQLLFYSVGIGQISSEVPQNLSASRPQDRQFILSSKKLLLSDSGFYLCAWSLPTDRGAYGYTFGSGTRLTVV.

The V call is TRBV6-5, the J call TRBJ2-1; D perhaps matches TRBD2 (6 bases). V gave up 9 bases and J gave up 3 bases, with 18 bases separating them. Germline V CDR1 and CDR2: MNHEY, SVGAGI. The CDR3 runs to 15 residues. The CDR3 sequence: CASTLVVGSYNEQFF. Written as DNA, the CDR3 is TGTGCCAGTACCCTCGTAGTCGGGAGCTACAATGAGCAGTTCTTC.

The chain's CDR3 is CASSLNGYEQYF. The CDR3 nucleotides are TGTGCCAGCAGCTTAAACGGGTACGAGCAGTACTTC. The gene calls are TRBV7-6 and TRBJ2-7; D not resolved. V dropped 2 bases and J dropped 4 bases, with 6 bases sitting between them. Germline lookup yields CDR1 SGHVS and CDR2 FNYEAQ. The CDR3 has 12 residues.

Comment on this clone: The junction departs from germline at one end; a sequencing error may be responsible. The gene calls are TRBV24-1 and TRBJ2-3, with TRBD2 matching over 7 bases. The CDR3 has 13 residues. Germline V lookup: CDR1 KGHDR, CDR2 SFDVKD. As DNA, the CDR3 is TGTGCCACCAGTCCGGGAGGCCCAGACACGCAGTATTTT. Encoded protein: CATSPGGPDTQYF.

V gene TRBV6-2 or TRBV6-3 combines with J gene TRBJ1-1; tentative D call: TRBD1 (5 bases). Trimming took off 2 bases at V and 1 base at J, with 5 bases between the two ends. Per germline, CDR1 MNHEY and CDR2 SVGEGT. This CDR3 comprises 13 residues. CDR3 sequence reads: CASSYTGNTEAFF. The CDR3 DNA sequence: TGTGCCAGCAGTTACACAGGGAACACTGAAGCTTTCTTT.

The chain joins TRBV7-3 to TRBJ2-2; TRBD1 aligns across 8 bases. V was clipped by 2 bases and J by 2 bases; unmatched bases: 7. The CDR3 covers 17 residues. Germline V gene data show CDR1 as SGHTA and CDR2 as FQGTGA. The CDR3 sequence is CASSLHRGKTNTGELFF. Written as DNA, the CDR3 is TGTGCCAGCAGCTTACACAGGGGGAAGACAAACACCGGGGAGCTGTTTTTT.